The entry below gives a single T cell receptor beta chain sequence along with its context. Its antigen remains unidentified. The V gene end was trimmed by 6 bases and the J gene end by 5 bases; junction bases not matched to a gene: 2. The CDR3 spans 13 residues. CDR1 MNHEY and CDR2 SVGAGI come from the germline V gene. Produced via immunoSEQ multiplex PCR; TCRdb's table is partial and in-frame only. The data hold 45,000 to 60,000 clones, with 80% to 95% observed a single time. The sample originates from a study of graft-versus-host responses after intestinal transplantation. This sequence was found in a human donor who was the organ donor for an intestinal transplant. Sequencing used unstimulated CD4+ T cells sorted from spleen or lymph node cells, obtained before transplant. V and J are TRBV6-5 and TRBJ1-5; 9 nucleotides match TRBD1. DNA for the CDR3: TGTGCCAGCAGAAGGGACAGGGATCAGCCCCAGCATTTT. Its protein product is CASRRDRDQPQHF.